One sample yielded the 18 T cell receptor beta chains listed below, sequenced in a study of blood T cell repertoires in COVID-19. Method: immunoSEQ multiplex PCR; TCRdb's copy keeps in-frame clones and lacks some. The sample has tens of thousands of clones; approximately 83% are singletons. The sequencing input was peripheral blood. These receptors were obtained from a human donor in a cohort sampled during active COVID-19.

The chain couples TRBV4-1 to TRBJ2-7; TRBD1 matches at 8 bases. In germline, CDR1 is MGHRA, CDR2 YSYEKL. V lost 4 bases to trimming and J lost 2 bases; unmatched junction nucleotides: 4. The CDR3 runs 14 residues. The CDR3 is CASSPDRVPYEQYF. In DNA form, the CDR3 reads TGCGCCAGCAGCCCGGACAGGGTTCCCTACGAGCAGTACTTC.

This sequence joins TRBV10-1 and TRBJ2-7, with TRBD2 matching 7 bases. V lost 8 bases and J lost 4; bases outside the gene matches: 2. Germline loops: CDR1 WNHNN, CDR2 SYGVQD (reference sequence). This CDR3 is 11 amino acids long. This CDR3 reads CASPGGYEQYF. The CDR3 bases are TGCGCCAGCCCCGGGGGGTACGAGCAGTACTTC.

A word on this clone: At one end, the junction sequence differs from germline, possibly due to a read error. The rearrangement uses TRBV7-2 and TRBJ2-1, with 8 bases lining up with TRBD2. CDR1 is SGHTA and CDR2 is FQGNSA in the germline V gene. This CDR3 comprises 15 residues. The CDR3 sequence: CASSLAAGGYNEQFF. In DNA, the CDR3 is TGTGCCAGCAGCCTAGCGGCGGGGGGATACAATGAGCAGTTCTTC.

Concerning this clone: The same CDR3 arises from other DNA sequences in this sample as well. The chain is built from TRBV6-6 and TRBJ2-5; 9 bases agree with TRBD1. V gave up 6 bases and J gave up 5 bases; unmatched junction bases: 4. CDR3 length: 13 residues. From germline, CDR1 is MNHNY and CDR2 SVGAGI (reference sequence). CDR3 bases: TGTGCCAGCAGGACAGGGGGAGGTGAGACCCAGTACTTC. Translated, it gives CASRTGGGETQYF.

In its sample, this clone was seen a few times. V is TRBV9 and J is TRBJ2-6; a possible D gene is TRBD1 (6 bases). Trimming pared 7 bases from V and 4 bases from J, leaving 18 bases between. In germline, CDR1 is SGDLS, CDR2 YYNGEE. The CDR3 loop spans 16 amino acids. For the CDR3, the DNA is TGTGCCAGCTCCCGTGAGGGGGTGAGCGGGGCCAACGTCCTGACTTTC. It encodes CASSREGVSGANVLTF. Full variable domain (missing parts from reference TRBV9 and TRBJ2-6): DSGVTQTPKHLITATGQRVTLRCSPRSGDLSVYWYQQSLDQGLQFLIQYYNGEERAKGNILERFSAQQFPDLHSELNLSSLELGDSALYFCASSREGVSGANVLTFGAGSRLTVL.

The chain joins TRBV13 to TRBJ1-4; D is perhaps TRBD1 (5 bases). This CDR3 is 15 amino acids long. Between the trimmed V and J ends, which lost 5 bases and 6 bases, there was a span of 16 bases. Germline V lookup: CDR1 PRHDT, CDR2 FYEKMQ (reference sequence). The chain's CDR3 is CASSTKGYTDEKLFF. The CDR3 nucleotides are TGTGCCAGCAGCACCAAGGGGTATACGGATGAAAAACTGTTTTTT.

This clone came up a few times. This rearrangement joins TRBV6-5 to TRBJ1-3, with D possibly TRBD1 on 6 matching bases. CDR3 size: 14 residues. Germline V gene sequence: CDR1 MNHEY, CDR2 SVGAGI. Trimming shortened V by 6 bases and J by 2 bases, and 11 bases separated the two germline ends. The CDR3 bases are TGTGCCAGCAGCAGAACAGGGCCTGGAAACACCATATATTTT. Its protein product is CASSRTGPGNTIYF.

The CDR3 region is CASSRSGGNSPLHF. The CDR3 nucleotides read TGCGCCAGCAGCCGGTCAGGGGGAAATTCACCCCTCCACTTT. V gene TRBV5-1 combines with J gene TRBJ1-6, with 7 bases lining up with TRBD1. From germline, CDR1 is SGHRS and CDR2 YFSETQ. This CDR3 is 14 amino acids long. The V and J ends lost 4 bases and 7 bases, in that order; junction bases with no gene match: 5.

In DNA, the CDR3 is TGCGCCAGCAGCTTGGTATCGCGATCCTATACGCAGTATTTT. As protein: CASSLVSRSYTQYF. The chain is built from TRBV5-1 and TRBJ2-3; D is unresolved. CDR1 is SGHRS, CDR2 YFSETQ, per germline. The CDR3 covers 14 residues. The germline V and J ends were trimmed by 0 bases and 7 bases, with 12 bases remaining between them.

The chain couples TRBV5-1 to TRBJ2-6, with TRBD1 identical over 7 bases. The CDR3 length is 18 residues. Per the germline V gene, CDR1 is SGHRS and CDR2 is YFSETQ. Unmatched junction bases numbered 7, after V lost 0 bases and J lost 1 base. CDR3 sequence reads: CASSLAGTAISGANVLTF. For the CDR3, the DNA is TGCGCCAGCAGCTTGGCAGGGACAGCGATATCTGGGGCCAACGTCCTGACTTTC.

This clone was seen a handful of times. The CDR3 DNA reads TGTGCCAGCAGCCAAGACCTCGGGCGCGGGTCCGCAACTAATGAAAAACTGTTTTTT. Protein: CASSQDLGRGSATNEKLFF. V usage is TRBV3-1 (or the pseudogene TRBV3-2) and J usage is TRBJ1-4, with D unclear. Looked up from germline, CDR1 is LGHDT and CDR2 is YNNKEL (reference sequence). The V end lost 0 bases, the J end lost 0 bases, and 17 bases lay between the germline ends. The CDR3 consists of 19 residues.

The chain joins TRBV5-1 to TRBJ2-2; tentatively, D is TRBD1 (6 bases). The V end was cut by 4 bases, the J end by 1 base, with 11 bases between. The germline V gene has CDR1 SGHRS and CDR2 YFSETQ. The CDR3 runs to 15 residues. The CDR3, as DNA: TGCGCCAGCAGCACCCAGGGGAGGAACACCGGGGAGCTGTTTTTT. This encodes CASSTQGRNTGELFF.

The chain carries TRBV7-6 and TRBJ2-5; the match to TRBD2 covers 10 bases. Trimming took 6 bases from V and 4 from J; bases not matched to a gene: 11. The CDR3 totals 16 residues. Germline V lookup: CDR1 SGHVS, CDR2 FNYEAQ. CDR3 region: CASSQRTSGGGETQYF. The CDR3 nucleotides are TGTGCCAGCAGTCAGCGGACTAGCGGAGGAGGAGAGACCCAGTACTTC.

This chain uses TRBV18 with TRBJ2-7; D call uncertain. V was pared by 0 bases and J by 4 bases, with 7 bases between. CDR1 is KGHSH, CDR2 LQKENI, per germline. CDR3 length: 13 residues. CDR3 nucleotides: TGTGCCAGCTCACCACCGTCACTATACGAGCAGTACTTC. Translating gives CASSPPSLYEQYF. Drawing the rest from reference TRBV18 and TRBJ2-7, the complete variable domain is NAGVMQNPRHLVRRRGQEARLRCSPMKGHSHVYWYRQLPEEGLKFMVYLQKENIIDESGMPKERFSAEFPKEGPSILRIQQVVRGDSAAYFCASSPPSLYEQYFGPGTRLTVT.

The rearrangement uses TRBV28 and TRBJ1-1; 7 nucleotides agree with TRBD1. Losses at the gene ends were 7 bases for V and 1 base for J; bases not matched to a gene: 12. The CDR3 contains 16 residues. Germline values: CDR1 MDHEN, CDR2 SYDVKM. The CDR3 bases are TGTGCCAGCACCCTACCCCCGGGGACAGCGAACACTGAAGCTTTCTTT. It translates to CASTLPPGTANTEAFF.

The DNA of the CDR3 is TGTGCCAGCGGACCGACGCGACGGGGCACTGAAGCTTTCTTT. Amino acids: CASGPTRRGTEAFF. The gene calls are TRBV2 and TRBJ1-1; D gene uncertain. This CDR3 contains 14 residues. Germline V gives CDR1 SNHLY, CDR2 FYNNEI. V was cut by 8 bases and J by 4 bases, with 17 bases left in between.

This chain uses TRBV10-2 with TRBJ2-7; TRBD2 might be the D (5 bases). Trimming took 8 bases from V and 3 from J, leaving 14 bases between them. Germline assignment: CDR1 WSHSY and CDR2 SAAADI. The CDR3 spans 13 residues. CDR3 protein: CASSPSEGYEQYF. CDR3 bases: TGCGCCAGCTCCCCCTCTGAGGGCTACGAGCAGTACTTC.

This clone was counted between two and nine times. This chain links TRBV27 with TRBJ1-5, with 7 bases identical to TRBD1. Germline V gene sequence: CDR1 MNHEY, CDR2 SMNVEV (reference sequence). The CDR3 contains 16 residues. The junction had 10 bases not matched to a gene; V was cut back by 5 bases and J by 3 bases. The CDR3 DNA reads TGTGCCAGCAGTACCTCCCGGGACAGCATCAATCAGCCCCAGCATTTT. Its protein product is CASSTSRDSINQPQHF.